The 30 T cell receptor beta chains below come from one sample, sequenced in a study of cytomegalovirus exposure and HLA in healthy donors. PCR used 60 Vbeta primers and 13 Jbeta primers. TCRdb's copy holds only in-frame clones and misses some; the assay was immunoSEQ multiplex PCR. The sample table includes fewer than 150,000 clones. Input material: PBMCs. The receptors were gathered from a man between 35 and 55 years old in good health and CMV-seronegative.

The CDR3 nucleotides read TGTGCCAGCAGCTTGTCACAGGGGCCCCAGCATTTT. This encodes CASSLSQGPQHF. The chain has TRBV5-6 and TRBJ1-5, with D perhaps TRBD1 (6 bases). Between the trimmed V and J ends, which lost 1 base and 9 bases, there was a span of 8 bases. The CDR3 totals 12 residues. CDR1 SGHDT and CDR2 YYEEEE come from the germline V gene. Based on the CDR3 plus reference TRBV5-6 and TRBJ1-5, the full variable domain is DAGVTQSPTHLIKTRGQQVTLRCSPKSGHDTVSWYQQALGQGPQFIFQYYEEEERQRGNFPDRFSGHQFPNYSSELNVNALLLGDSALYLCASSLSQGPQHFGDGTRLSIL.

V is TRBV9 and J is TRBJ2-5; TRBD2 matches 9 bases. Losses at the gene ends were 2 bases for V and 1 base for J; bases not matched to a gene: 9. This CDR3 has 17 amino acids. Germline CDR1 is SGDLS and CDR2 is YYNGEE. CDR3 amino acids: CASSVLAGDFAQETQYF. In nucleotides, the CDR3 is TGTGCCAGCAGCGTCTTAGCGGGGGATTTCGCCCAAGAGACCCAGTACTTC.

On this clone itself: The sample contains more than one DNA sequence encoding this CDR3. This chain's CDR3 is CASSQEQGGTEAFF. For the CDR3, the DNA is TGTGCCAGCAGCCAAGAACAGGGTGGGACTGAAGCTTTCTTT. The gene calls are TRBV4-2 and TRBJ1-1; weak D call: TRBD1 (6 bases). The CDR3 contains 14 residues. V shed 0 bases and J shed 5 bases, with 10 bases lying between them. Germline V gene sequence: CDR1 LGHNA, CDR2 YNFKEQ.

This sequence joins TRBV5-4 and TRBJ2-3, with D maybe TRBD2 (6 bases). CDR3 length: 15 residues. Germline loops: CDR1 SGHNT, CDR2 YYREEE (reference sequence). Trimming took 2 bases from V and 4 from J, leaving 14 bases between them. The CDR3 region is CASSLGGANPDTQYF. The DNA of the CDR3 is TGTGCCAGCAGCTTAGGAGGGGCCAACCCAGATACGCAGTATTTT.

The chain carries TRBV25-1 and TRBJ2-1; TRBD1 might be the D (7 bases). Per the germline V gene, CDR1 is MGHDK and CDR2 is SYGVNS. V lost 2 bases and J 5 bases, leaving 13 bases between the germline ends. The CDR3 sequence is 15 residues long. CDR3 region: CASSEGGGVHNEQFF. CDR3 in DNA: TGTGCCAGCAGTGAAGGAGGGGGCGTCCACAATGAGCAGTTCTTC. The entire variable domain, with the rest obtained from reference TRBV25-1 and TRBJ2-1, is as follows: EADIYQTPRYLVIGTGKKITLECSQTMGHDKMYWYQQDPGMELHLIHYSYGVNSTEKGDLSSESTVSRIRTEHFPLTLESARPSHTSQYLCASSEGGGVHNEQFFGPGTRLTVL.

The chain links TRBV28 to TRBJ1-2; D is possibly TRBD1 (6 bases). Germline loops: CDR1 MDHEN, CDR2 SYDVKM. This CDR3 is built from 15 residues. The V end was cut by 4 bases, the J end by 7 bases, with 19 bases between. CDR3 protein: CASSSGSLRGSGYTF. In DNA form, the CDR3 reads TGTGCCAGCAGTTCCGGGTCCTTAAGGGGGAGTGGCTACACCTTC.

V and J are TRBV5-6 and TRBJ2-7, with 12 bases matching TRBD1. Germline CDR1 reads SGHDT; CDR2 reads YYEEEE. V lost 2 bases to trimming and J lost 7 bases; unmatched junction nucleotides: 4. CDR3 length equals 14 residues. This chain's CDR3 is CASSFGTGGREQYF. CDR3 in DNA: TGTGCCAGCAGCTTCGGGACAGGGGGCCGGGAGCAGTACTTC. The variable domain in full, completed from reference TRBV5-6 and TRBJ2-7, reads DAGVTQSPTHLIKTRGQQVTLRCSPKSGHDTVSWYQQALGQGPQFIFQYYEEEERQRGNFPDRFSGHQFPNYSSELNVNALLLGDSALYLCASSFGTGGREQYFGPGTRLTVT.

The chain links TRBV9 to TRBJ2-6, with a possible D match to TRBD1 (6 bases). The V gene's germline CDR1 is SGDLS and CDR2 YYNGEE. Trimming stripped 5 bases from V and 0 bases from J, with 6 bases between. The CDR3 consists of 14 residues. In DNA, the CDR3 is TGTGCCAGCAGGGACAGCTCTGGGGCCAACGTCCTGACTTTC. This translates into CASRDSSGANVLTF.

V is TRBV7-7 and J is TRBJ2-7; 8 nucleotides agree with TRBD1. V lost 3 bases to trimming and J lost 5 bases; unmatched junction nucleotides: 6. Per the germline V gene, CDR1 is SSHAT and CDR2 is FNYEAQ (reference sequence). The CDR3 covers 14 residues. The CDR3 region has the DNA TGTGCCAGCAGCTTGGCACAGGGGGGCCACGAGCAGTACTTC. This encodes CASSLAQGGHEQYF.

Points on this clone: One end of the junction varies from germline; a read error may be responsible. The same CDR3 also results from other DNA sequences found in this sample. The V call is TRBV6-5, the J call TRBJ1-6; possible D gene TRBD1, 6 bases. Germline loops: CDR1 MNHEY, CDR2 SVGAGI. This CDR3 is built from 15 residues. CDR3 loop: CASSYSRGKNSPLHF. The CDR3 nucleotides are TGTGCCAGCAGCTACTCTAGGGGGAAAAATTCACCCCTCCACTTT.

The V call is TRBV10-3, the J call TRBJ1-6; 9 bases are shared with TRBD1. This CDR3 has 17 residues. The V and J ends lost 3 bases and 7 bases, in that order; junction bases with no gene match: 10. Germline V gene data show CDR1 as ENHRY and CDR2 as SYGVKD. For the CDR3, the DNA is TGTGCCATCAGTGAAGGGAGAGTAGGGACAGGGAATTCACCCCTCCACTTT. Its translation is CAISEGRVGTGNSPLHF.

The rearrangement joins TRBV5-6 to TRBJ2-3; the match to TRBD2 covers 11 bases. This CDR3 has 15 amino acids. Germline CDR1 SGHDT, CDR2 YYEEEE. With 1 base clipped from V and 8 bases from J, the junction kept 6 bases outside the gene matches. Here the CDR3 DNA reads TGTGCCAGCAGCTTGCCCCATAGCGGGGGGGCTACGCAGTATTTT. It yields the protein CASSLPHSGGATQYF.

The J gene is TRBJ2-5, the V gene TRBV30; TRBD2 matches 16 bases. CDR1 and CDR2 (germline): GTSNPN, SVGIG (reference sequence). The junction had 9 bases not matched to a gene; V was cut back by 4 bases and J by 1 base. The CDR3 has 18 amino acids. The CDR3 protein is CAWTLPGLAGGGQETQYF. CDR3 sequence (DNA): TGTGCCTGGACCCTCCCGGGACTAGCGGGGGGGGGCCAAGAGACCCAGTACTTC. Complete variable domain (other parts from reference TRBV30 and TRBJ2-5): SQTIHQWPATLVQPVGSPLSLECTVEGTSNPNLYWYRQAAGRGLQLLFYSVGIGQISSEVPQNLSASRPQDRQFILSSKKLLLSDSGFYLCAWTLPGLAGGGQETQYFGPGTRLLVL.

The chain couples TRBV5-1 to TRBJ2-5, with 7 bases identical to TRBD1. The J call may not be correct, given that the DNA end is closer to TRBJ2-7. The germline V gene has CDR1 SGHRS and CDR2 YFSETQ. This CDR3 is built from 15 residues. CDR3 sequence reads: CASSLAQGYGYEQYF. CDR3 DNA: TGCGCCAGCAGCTTGGCACAGGGGTATGGCTACGAGCAGTACTTC.

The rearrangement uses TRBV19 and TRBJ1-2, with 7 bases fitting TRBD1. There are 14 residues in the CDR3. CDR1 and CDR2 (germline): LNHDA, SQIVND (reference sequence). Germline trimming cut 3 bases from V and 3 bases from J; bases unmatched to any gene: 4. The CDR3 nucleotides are TGTGCCAGTAGTATCGGGACAGCCTACTATGGCTACACCTTC. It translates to CASSIGTAYYGYTF.

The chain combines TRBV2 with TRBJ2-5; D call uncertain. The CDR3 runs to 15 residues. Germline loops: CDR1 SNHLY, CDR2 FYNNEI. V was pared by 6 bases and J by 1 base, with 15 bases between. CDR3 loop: CASRGYTVPQETQYF. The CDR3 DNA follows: TGTGCCAGCAGGGGCTATACAGTCCCCCAAGAGACCCAGTACTTC.

The CDR3: CASSWGGTNSYEQYF. The CDR3 DNA reads TGTGCCAGCAGTTGGGGGGGGACAAACTCCTACGAGCAGTACTTC. The chain recombines TRBV27 with TRBJ2-7, with TRBD2 as a possible D gene (7 bases). This CDR3 region has 15 residues. V was clipped by 4 bases and J by 0 bases, with 13 bases between them. Germline assignment: CDR1 MNHEY and CDR2 SMNVEV (reference sequence).

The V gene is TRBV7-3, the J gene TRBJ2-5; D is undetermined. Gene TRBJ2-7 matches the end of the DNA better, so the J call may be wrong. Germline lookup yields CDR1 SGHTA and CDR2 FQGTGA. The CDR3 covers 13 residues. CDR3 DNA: TGTGCCAGCAGCCCGGGTGGTTGGCACGAGCAGTACTTC. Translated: CASSPGGWHEQYF.

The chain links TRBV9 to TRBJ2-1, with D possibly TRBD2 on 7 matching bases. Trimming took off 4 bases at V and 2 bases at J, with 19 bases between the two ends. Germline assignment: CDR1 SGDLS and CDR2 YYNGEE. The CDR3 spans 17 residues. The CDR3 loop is CASSKLGGAGTYNEQFF. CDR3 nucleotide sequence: TGTGCCAGCAGCAAGTTAGGGGGGGCCGGTACCTACAATGAGCAGTTCTTC. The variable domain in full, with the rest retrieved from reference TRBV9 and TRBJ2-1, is DSGVTQTPKHLITATGQRVTLRCSPRSGDLSVYWYQQSLDQGLQFLIQYYNGEERAKGNILERFSAQQFPDLHSELNLSSLELGDSALYFCASSKLGGAGTYNEQFFGPGTRLTVL.

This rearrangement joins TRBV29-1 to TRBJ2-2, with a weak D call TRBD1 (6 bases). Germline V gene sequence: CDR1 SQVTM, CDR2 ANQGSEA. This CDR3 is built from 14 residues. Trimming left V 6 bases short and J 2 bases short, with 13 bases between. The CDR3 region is CSVVDRFNTGELFF. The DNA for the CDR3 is TGCAGCGTCGTCGACAGGTTCAACACCGGGGAGCTGTTTTTT.

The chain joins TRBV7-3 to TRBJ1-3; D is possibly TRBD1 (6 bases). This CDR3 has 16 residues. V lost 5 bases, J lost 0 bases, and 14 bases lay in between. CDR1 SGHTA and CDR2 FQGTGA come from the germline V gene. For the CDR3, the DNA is TGTGCCAGCAGCCCGATGGGGGCCCGCTCTGGAAACACCATATATTTT. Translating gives CASSPMGARSGNTIYF.

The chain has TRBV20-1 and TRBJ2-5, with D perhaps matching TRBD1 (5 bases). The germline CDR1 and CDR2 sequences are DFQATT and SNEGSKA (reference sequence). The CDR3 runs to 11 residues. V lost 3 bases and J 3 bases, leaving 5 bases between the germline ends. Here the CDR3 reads CSARTEETQYF. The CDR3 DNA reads TGCAGTGCTAGGACAGAAGAGACCCAGTACTTC.

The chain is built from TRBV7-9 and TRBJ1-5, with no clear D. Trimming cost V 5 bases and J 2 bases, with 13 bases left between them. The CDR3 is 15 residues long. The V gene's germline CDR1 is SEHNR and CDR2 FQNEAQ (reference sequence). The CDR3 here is CASSPQTAGNQPQHF. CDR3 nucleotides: TGTGCCAGCAGCCCCCAGACGGCGGGCAATCAGCCCCAGCATTTT.

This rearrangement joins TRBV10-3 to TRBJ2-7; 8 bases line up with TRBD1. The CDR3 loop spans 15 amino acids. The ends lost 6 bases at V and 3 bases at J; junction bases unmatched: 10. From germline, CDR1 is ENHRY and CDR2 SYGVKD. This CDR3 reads CAISRQGPANYEQYF. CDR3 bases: TGTGCCATCAGCCGACAGGGGCCTGCTAACTACGAGCAGTACTTC.

The CDR3 coding sequence is TGTGCCAGCAGTGTTTACAGGCACGAAAAACTGTTTTTT. It is translated as CASSVYRHEKLFF. The V call is TRBV6-1, the J call TRBJ1-4, with D perhaps matching TRBD1 (5 bases). The CDR3 has 13 amino acids. V lost 4 bases and J 8 bases, leaving 11 bases between the germline ends. CDR1 and CDR2 (germline): MNHNS, SASEGT.

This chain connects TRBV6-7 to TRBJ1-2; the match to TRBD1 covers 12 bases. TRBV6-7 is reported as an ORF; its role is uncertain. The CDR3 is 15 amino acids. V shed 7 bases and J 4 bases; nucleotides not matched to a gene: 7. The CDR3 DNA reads TGTGCCAGCAATGACCGGGACAGGGGGCCCTATGGCTACACCTTC. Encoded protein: CASNDRDRGPYGYTF.

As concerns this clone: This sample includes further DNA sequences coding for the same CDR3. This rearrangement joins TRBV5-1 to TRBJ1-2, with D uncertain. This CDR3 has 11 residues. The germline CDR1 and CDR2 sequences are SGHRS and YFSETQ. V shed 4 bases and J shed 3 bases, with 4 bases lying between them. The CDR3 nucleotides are TGCGCCAGCAGCGCGGACTATGGCTACACCTTC. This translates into CASSADYGYTF.

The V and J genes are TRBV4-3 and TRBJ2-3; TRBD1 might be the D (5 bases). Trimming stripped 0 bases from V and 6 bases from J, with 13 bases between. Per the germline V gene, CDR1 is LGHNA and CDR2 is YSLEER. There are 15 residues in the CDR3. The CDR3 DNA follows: TGCGCCAGCAGCCAAGATGGACATCTGTCGGATACGCAGTATTTT. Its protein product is CASSQDGHLSDTQYF.

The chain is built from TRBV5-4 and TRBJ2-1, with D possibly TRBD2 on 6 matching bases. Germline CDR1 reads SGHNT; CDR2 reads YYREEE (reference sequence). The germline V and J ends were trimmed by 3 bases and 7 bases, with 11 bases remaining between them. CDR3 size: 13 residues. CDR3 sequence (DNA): TGTGCCAGCAGCTCCTCCCGGGGGAATGAGCAGTTCTTC. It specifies CASSSSRGNEQFF.

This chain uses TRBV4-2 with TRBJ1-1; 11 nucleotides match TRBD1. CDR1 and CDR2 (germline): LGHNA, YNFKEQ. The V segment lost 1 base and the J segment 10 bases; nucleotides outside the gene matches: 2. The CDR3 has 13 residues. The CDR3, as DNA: TGTGCCAGCAGCCAAGCCGGACAGGGGGCAGCTTTCTTT. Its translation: CASSQAGQGAAFF.